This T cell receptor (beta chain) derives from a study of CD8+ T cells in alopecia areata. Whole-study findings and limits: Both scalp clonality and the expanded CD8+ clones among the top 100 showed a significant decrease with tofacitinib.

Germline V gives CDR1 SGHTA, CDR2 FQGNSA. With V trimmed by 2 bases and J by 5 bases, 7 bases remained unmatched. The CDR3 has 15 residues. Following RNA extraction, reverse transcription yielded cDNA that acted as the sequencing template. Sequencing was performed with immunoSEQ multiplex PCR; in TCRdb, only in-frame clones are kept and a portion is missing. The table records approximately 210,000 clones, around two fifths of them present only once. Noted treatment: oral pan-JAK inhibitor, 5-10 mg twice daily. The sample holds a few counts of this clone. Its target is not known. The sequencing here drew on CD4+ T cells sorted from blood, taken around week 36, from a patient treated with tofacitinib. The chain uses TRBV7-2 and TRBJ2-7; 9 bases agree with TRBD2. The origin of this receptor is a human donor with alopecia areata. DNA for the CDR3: TGTGCCAGCAGCTTAAGCGGCGGGAGGGCCGACGAGCAGTACTTC. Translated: CASSLSGGRADEQYF.